This entry lists 13 T cell receptor beta chains sequenced from one sample in a study of T cell responses to AZD1222 COVID-19 vaccine. Clones were sequenced by immunoSEQ multiplex PCR, and TCRdb holds only the in-frame ones, with some missing. Of over 70,000 clones listed, about 74% are singletons. This sample comprised peripheral blood, obtained 28 days after the second dose of the MenACWY control vaccine. Source of these receptors: an adult who received the MenACWY meningococcal vaccine as a control.

V and J are TRBV5-4 and TRBJ2-2; maybe TRBD2 (6 bases). Deletions cut 4 bases from V and 4 bases from J, with 11 bases between. Germline V lookup: CDR1 SGHNT, CDR2 YYREEE (reference sequence). This CDR3 region has 14 residues. CDR3 coding DNA: TGTGCCAGCAGCCCCGGGAGCGGCACCGGGGAGCTGTTTTTT. Translating gives CASSPGSGTGELFF.

V is TRBV7-9 and J is TRBJ2-1; 9 nucleotides line up with TRBD2. The V gene's germline CDR1 is SEHNR and CDR2 FQNEAQ (reference sequence). The CDR3 is 16 amino acids. V shed 4 bases and J 6 bases; nucleotides not matched to a gene: 10. The CDR3 spells CASSSLGSGGSNEQFF. The CDR3 bases are TGTGCCAGCAGCTCCCTGGGTAGCGGGGGAAGCAATGAGCAGTTCTTC. The whole variable domain, remainder taken from reference TRBV7-9 and TRBJ2-1, is DTGVSQNPRHKITKRGQNVTFRCDPISEHNRLYWYRQTLGQGPEFLTYFQNEAQLEKSRLLSDRFSAERPKGSFSTLEIQRTEQGDSAMYLCASSSLGSGGSNEQFFGPGTRLTVL.

V and J are TRBV11-2 and TRBJ2-2; the D gene could be TRBD1 or TRBD2 (5 bases each). V lost 5 bases, J lost 3 bases, and 13 bases lay in between. The CDR3 is 15 amino acids. Looked up from germline, CDR1 is SGHAT and CDR2 is FQNNGV. In DNA form, the CDR3 reads TGTGCCAGCAGCCTAGCAGGGTTTGACACCGGGGAGCTGTTTTTT. It translates to CASSLAGFDTGELFF.

The gene calls are TRBV6-5 and TRBJ2-2; D is undetermined. The V and J ends lost 7 bases and 1 base respectively, with 10 bases between them. This CDR3 is built from 14 residues. Germline assignment: CDR1 MNHEY and CDR2 SVGAGI. CDR3 residues: CASTRLWNTGELFF. The CDR3, as DNA: TGTGCCAGCACTAGACTCTGGAACACCGGGGAGCTGTTTTTT.

The V call is TRBV11-2, the J call TRBJ1-2, with 9 positions matching TRBD1. Germline V gives CDR1 SGHAT, CDR2 FQNNGV. Trimming at V came to 4 bases and at J to 4 bases, leaving 10 bases not matched to a gene. The CDR3 is 16 residues long. The CDR3 coding sequence is TGTGCCAGCAGCTCCTATATGACAGGGGGGACCTATGGCTACACCTTC. Its protein is CASSSYMTGGTYGYTF.

The chain couples TRBV28 to TRBJ1-4, with a tentative D call TRBD1 (5 bases). The CDR3 has 16 amino acids. Germline lookup yields CDR1 MDHEN and CDR2 SYDVKM. V lost 2 bases to trimming and J lost 5 bases, with 15 bases between them. CDR3 in DNA: TGTGCCAGCAGTTTAGATGGGGGATGGACCAATGAAAAACTGTTTTTT. It is translated as CASSLDGGWTNEKLFF.

V gene TRBV2 combines with J gene TRBJ2-1; D remains ambiguous. This CDR3 is built from 14 residues. V lost 1 base and J 1 base, leaving 5 bases between the germline ends. The germline gives CDR1 SNHLY, CDR2 FYNNEI. The CDR3 sequence is CASSEVLSYNEQFF. CDR3 DNA sequence: TGTGCCAGCAGTGAAGTCCTATCCTACAATGAGCAGTTCTTC.

This sequence joins TRBV12-2 and TRBJ2-1; TRBD2 is the table's D call and was not checked against the DNA. TRBV12-2 constitutes a pseudogene. The CDR3 loop spans 21 amino acids. The CDR3 sequence: CASRLAWGAFLLAGVYNEQFF. The CDR3 nucleotides read TGTGCAAGTCGCTTAGCGTGGGGGGCCTTCCTTCTAGCGGGAGTCTACAATGAGCAGTTCTTC.

This chain joins TRBV15 and TRBJ2-7; TRBD1 matches 10 bases. Trimming took 3 bases from V and 2 from J; bases not matched to a gene: 10. Germline CDR1 reads LNHNV; CDR2 reads YYDKDF (reference sequence). This CDR3 has 17 residues. CDR3 DNA: TGTGCCACCAGCAGCTACCCCGACAGGGGGCCTCCCTACGAGCAGTACTTC. It specifies CATSSYPDRGPPYEQYF.

This clone has more than one count but fewer than ten. This rearrangement joins TRBV18 to TRBJ1-1; TRBD1 agrees at 8 bases. Losses at the gene ends were 4 bases for V and 7 bases for J; bases not matched to a gene: 8. CDR3 length equals 14 residues. Germline lookup yields CDR1 KGHSH and CDR2 LQKENI. The CDR3 here is CASSQSQGAGEAFF. The CDR3 DNA sequence: TGTGCCAGCTCACAATCTCAGGGGGCGGGTGAAGCTTTCTTT.

The CDR3 region is CASKGQGYEKLFF. The CDR3 coding sequence is TGTGCCAGTAAGGGACAGGGGTATGAAAAACTGTTTTTT. The V call is TRBV2, the J call TRBJ1-4; 10 bases match TRBD1. The junction had 4 bases not matched to a gene; V was cut back by 9 bases and J by 6 bases. Germline V gene data show CDR1 as SNHLY and CDR2 as FYNNEI. The CDR3 loop spans 13 amino acids. The full variable domain, with the rest looked up from reference TRBV2 and TRBJ1-4, is EPEVTQTPSHQVTQMGQEVILRCVPISNHLYFYWYRQILGQKVEFLVSFYNNEISEKSEIFDDQFSVERPDGSNFTLKIRSTKLEDSAMYFCASKGQGYEKLFFGSGTQLSVL.

This rearrangement joins TRBV4-3 to TRBJ1-1; the D is unclear. The CDR3 has 15 amino acids. The V end was cut by 4 bases, the J end by 0 bases, with 12 bases between. From germline, CDR1 is LGHNA and CDR2 YSLEER. The CDR3 DNA is TGCGCCAGCAGCCGGTGGGTCTCTTTGAACACTGAAGCTTTCTTT. Residues: CASSRWVSLNTEAFF.

The chain employs TRBV3-1 (or the pseudogene TRBV3-2) and TRBJ1-1; 9 nucleotides line up with TRBD1. CDR1 is LGHDT and CDR2 is YNNKEL in the germline V gene (reference sequence). J lost 7 bases, V lost 6 bases, and 6 bases had no gene match. The CDR3 extends over 13 amino acids. This chain's CDR3 is CASSPTGGIEAFF. The CDR3 nucleotides read TGTGCCAGCAGTCCCACAGGGGGCATTGAAGCTTTCTTT.